One sample yielded the 32 T cell receptor beta chains listed below, sequenced in a study of OX40 agonist ivuxolimab in advanced cancers. Sequenced by immunoSEQ multiplex PCR; TCRdb stores in-frame clones only, minus some. Here the sample spans 80,000 to 100,000 clones, roughly 87% being singletons. Sequences were derived from CD4+ or CD8+ T cells sorted from blood, sampled in a trial of the OX40 agonist ivuxolimab. These receptors came from an adult with an advanced solid tumor such as melanoma, head and neck, liver or kidney cancer.

The J gene is TRBJ1-5, the V gene TRBV19, with a weak D call TRBD1 (5 bases). The ends were cut back, 5 bases at V and 5 bases at J, with 16 bases in the middle. The CDR3 runs 15 residues. Germline CDR1 and CDR2: LNHDA and SQIVND (reference sequence). The CDR3, as DNA: TGTGCCAGTAGTGAGTGGGGCGAATCATATCAGCCCCAGCATTTT. It specifies CASSEWGESYQPQHF.

The V call is TRBV6-4, the J call TRBJ2-3; 8 nucleotides match TRBD1. Per the germline V gene, CDR1 is MRHNA and CDR2 is SNTAGT. This CDR3 comprises 15 residues. V trimming: 4 bases; J trimming: 1 base; junction bases outside the gene matches: 4. The chain's CDR3 is CASSVGTGGTDTQYF. DNA of the CDR3: TGTGCCAGCAGTGTAGGGACAGGTGGCACAGATACGCAGTATTTT.

The table lists this clone with a count of one. The rearrangement joins TRBV10-3 to TRBJ1-2; D gene ambiguous. There are 12 residues in the CDR3. Trimming left V 6 bases short and J 3 bases short, with 8 bases between. CDR1 and CDR2 from the germline V gene are ENHRY and SYGVKD. DNA of the CDR3: TGTGCCATCAGCAGATTTGACTATGGCTACACCTTC. Its protein product is CAISRFDYGYTF.

This sequence joins TRBV5-1 and TRBJ1-2; D unclear. With 3 bases removed from V and 4 bases from J, the gap between germline ends came to 10 bases. Germline assignment: CDR1 SGHRS and CDR2 YFSETQ. This CDR3 is 13 amino acids long. CDR3 in amino acids: CASSSDSTYGYTF. The CDR3 nucleotides read TGCGCCAGCAGCTCGGATTCTACCTATGGCTACACCTTC.

The chain joins TRBV11-2 to TRBJ1-2; no clear D gene. Trimming cost V 5 bases and J 3 bases, with 7 bases left between them. The CDR3 consists of 12 residues. Germline lookup yields CDR1 SGHAT and CDR2 FQNNGV. CDR3 nucleotides: TGTGCCAGCAGCCCGGGGTACTATGGCTACACCTTC. Encoded protein: CASSPGYYGYTF.

V and J are TRBV7-9 and TRBJ1-2; D remains unclear. Germline V gene data show CDR1 as SEHNR and CDR2 as FQNEAQ (reference sequence). The CDR3 has 13 amino acids. V lost 1 base and J lost 4, with 7 bases in between. In nucleotides, the CDR3 is TGTGCCAGCAGCTTAGGGCATACCTATGGCTACACCTTC. Protein sequence: CASSLGHTYGYTF. The full variable domain, rest sourced from reference TRBV7-9 and TRBJ1-2, is DTGVSQNPRHKITKRGQNVTFRCDPISEHNRLYWYRQTLGQGPEFLTYFQNEAQLEKSRLLSDRFSAERPKGSFSTLEIQRTEQGDSAMYLCASSLGHTYGYTFGSGTRLTVV.

This clone was picked up a small number of times. V usage is TRBV11-2 and J usage is TRBJ1-1; no clear D. The CDR3 extends over 12 amino acids. Germline CDR1 reads SGHAT; CDR2 reads FQNNGV. V lost 0 bases to trimming and J lost 5 bases, with 4 bases between them. CDR3 sequence reads: CASSLDETEAFF. CDR3 in DNA: TGTGCCAGCAGCTTAGATGAAACTGAAGCTTTCTTT.

The chain uses TRBV21-1 and TRBJ1-1; the table's D call, TRBD1, has no DNA check behind it. TRBV21-1 is shown as a pseudogene. The CDR3 covers 22 residues. In DNA form, the CDR3 reads TGTGCCAGCAGCAAAGAAGGCGTTCTTCGAGGGTCCCGGGACAGACTTGATCCTGAAGCTTTCTTT. The encoded protein is CASSKEGVLRGSRDRLDPEAFF.

The chain links TRBV5-1 to TRBJ1-2, with D hard to call. Germline V CDR1 and CDR2: SGHRS, YFSETQ. This CDR3 region has 14 residues. V gave up 0 bases and J gave up 5 bases, with 11 bases separating them. CDR3 DNA: TGCGCCAGCAGCTTGGCGGACCAGGTGTATGGCTACACCTTC. Its protein is CASSLADQVYGYTF.

This rearrangement joins TRBV4-2 to TRBJ2-2, with 12 positions matching TRBD2. Germline V CDR1 and CDR2: LGHNA, YNFKEQ. Trimming took 1 base from V and 11 from J; bases not matched to a gene: 11. The CDR3 loop spans 17 amino acids. The CDR3 sequence: CASSQVVLAGGPGELFF. Here the CDR3 DNA reads TGTGCCAGCAGCCAAGTCGTCCTAGCGGGGGGGCCGGGAGAGCTGTTTTTT.

Worth noting for this clone: Because it lacks the conserved phenylalanine or tryptophan at the end, this CDR3 is likely a read error. V is TRBV19 and J is TRBJ1-6, with 11 bases identical to TRBD1. Trimming took 11 bases from V and 10 from J; bases not matched to a gene: 13. The CDR3 is made up of 15 amino acids. CDR1 and CDR2 (germline): LNHDA, SQIVND (reference sequence). The CDR3, as DNA: TGTGCCCCACAGGACAGGGGGCTAGATGTGTCACCCCTCCACCTT. It specifies CAPQDRGLDVSPLHL.

This clone was detected once. The rearrangement joins TRBV7-9 to TRBJ1-2, with 7 bases matching TRBD1. The CDR3 loop spans 16 amino acids. Germline values: CDR1 SEHNR, CDR2 FQNEAQ (reference sequence). The V gene end was trimmed by 0 bases and the J gene end by 1 base; junction bases not matched to a gene: 5. The CDR3 region is CASSLAPGTDNYGYTF. The CDR3 DNA sequence: TGTGCCAGCAGCTTAGCGCCCGGGACAGATAACTATGGCTACACCTTC.

This rearrangement joins TRBV6-1 to TRBJ1-1; D is unresolved. This CDR3 comprises 14 residues. V was clipped by 1 base and J by 1 base, with 7 bases between them. CDR1 and CDR2 from the germline V gene are MNHNS and SASEGT. CDR3 region: CASSEGSSNTEAFF. The CDR3, as DNA: TGTGCCAGCAGTGAAGGGAGTTCGAACACTGAAGCTTTCTTT.

The chain combines TRBV29-1 with TRBJ2-3, with D perhaps matching TRBD1 (6 bases). From germline, CDR1 is SQVTM and CDR2 ANQGSEA. The length of the CDR3 is 14 residues. V lost 0 bases and J lost 0, with 7 bases in between. CDR3 in amino acids: CSVEDRGSTDTQYF. CDR3 DNA: TGCAGCGTTGAAGACAGGGGTAGCACAGATACGCAGTATTTT.

This rearrangement joins TRBV18 to TRBJ2-1, with D possibly matching TRBD1 (5 bases). In germline, CDR1 is KGHSH, CDR2 LQKENI. V was shortened by 5 bases and J by 4 bases, with 9 bases between the two germline ends. The CDR3 spans 13 residues. The CDR3 spells CASSGAGYNEQFF. The CDR3 DNA is TGTGCCAGCTCAGGGGCAGGGTACAATGAGCAGTTCTTC. The full variable domain, in which reference TRBV18 and TRBJ2-1 provide the parts outside the CDR3, is NAGVMQNPRHLVRRRGQEARLRCSPMKGHSHVYWYRQLPEEGLKFMVYLQKENIIDESGMPKERFSAEFPKEGPSILRIQQVVRGDSAAYFCASSGAGYNEQFFGPGTRLTVL.

The DNA of the CDR3 is TGTGCCAGCAGCCCTACCGTAGGACCAGACCGTCCAGAGCAGTACTTC. As protein: CASSPTVGPDRPEQYF. The rearrangement links TRBV4-2 to TRBJ2-7; D gene ambiguous. Germline loops: CDR1 LGHNA, CDR2 YNFKEQ. Trimming took off 4 bases at V and 7 bases at J, with 23 bases between the two ends. The CDR3 is 16 residues long.

The chain couples TRBV9 to TRBJ1-1, with 7 bases identical to TRBD1. Trimming at V came to 0 bases and at J to 4 bases, leaving 12 bases not matched to a gene. The CDR3 totals 17 residues. Germline V gene lookup returns CDR1 SGDLS and CDR2 YYNGEE. CDR3 region: CASSVAGGAGALTEAFF. CDR3 nucleotide sequence: TGTGCCAGCAGCGTAGCAGGGGGGGCAGGGGCTCTCACTGAAGCTTTCTTT.

V and J are TRBV5-5 and TRBJ2-7; no clear D. CDR3 size: 14 residues. CDR1 is SGHKS, CDR2 YYEKEE, per germline (reference sequence). Between the trimmed V and J ends, which lost 0 bases and 6 bases, there was a span of 13 bases. CDR3: CASSLGGVVGEQYF. CDR3 coding DNA: TGTGCCAGCAGCTTGGGCGGTGTTGTCGGCGAGCAGTACTTC.

The chain carries TRBV7-9 and TRBJ1-1, with D possibly TRBD1 on 5 matching bases. Germline values: CDR1 SEHNR, CDR2 FQNEAQ (reference sequence). The V gene lost 6 bases and the J gene lost 3 bases, with 11 bases spanning the gap. The CDR3 totals 13 residues. In DNA form, the CDR3 reads TGTGCCAGCAGGCGCCGGGGGGACACTGAAGCTTTCTTT. Protein product: CASRRRGDTEAFF.

This clone was recorded only once. The V and J genes are TRBV7-2 and TRBJ1-2; a weak D match, TRBD1 (5 bases). The CDR3 has 14 residues. V lost 7 bases, J lost 3 bases, and 15 bases lay in between. CDR1 and CDR2 from the germline V gene are SGHTA and FQGNSA. CDR3 sequence: CASTPAPTDYGYTF. The CDR3 DNA is TGTGCCAGCACCCCGGCCCCGACAGACTATGGCTACACCTTC.

Note on this clone: In the same sample, other DNA sequences code for this CDR3. The chain combines TRBV18 with TRBJ1-3; D is uncertain. Per the germline V gene, CDR1 is KGHSH and CDR2 is LQKENI. CDR3 size: 14 residues. V was cut by 3 bases and J by 0 bases, with 6 bases left in between. This CDR3 reads CASSPPYSGNTIYF. The DNA of the CDR3 is TGTGCCAGCTCACCCCCTTACTCTGGAAACACCATATATTTT.

This chain uses TRBV10-3 with TRBJ2-1; perhaps D is TRBD1 or TRBD2 (5 bases each). This CDR3 region has 14 residues. CDR1 ENHRY and CDR2 SYGVKD come from the germline V gene. The V end was cut by 3 bases, the J end by 13 bases, with 19 bases between. As DNA, the CDR3 is TGTGCCATCAGTGACCAAGTGGGGGTCGAGAATCAGTTCTTC. It encodes CAISDQVGVENQFF.

The chain is built from TRBV6-6 and TRBJ2-2, with D perhaps matching TRBD1 or TRBD2 (6 bases each). V was cut by 6 bases and J by 2 bases, with 16 bases left in between. CDR1 is MNHNY and CDR2 is SVGAGI in the germline V gene (reference sequence). The CDR3 is made up of 16 amino acids. CDR3 region: CASSPLGGTNTGELFF. Here the CDR3 DNA reads TGTGCCAGCAGCCCCCTAGGCGGGACAAACACCGGGGAGCTGTTTTTT.

In its sample, this clone was seen once. CDR3 sequence: CASSPVTGTTEAFF. The CDR3 DNA sequence: TGCGCCAGCAGCCCCGTGACAGGGACCACTGAAGCTTTCTTT. The chain combines TRBV5-1 with TRBJ1-1, with 7 bases matching TRBD1. V shed 4 bases and J 4 bases; nucleotides not matched to a gene: 7. In germline, CDR1 is SGHRS, CDR2 YFSETQ. The CDR3 covers 14 residues.

The chain carries TRBV2 and TRBJ1-2; 9 positions match TRBD1. The CDR3 sequence is 13 residues long. Germline V gene data show CDR1 as SNHLY and CDR2 as FYNNEI. The ends lost 6 bases at V and 1 base at J; junction bases unmatched: 0. CDR3 sequence reads: CASRGQGNYGYTF. CDR3 sequence (DNA): TGTGCCAGCAGGGGACAGGGTAACTATGGCTACACCTTC. The complete variable domain, with remaining parts taken from reference TRBV2 and TRBJ1-2, reads EPEVTQTPSHQVTQMGQEVILRCVPISNHLYFYWYRQILGQKVEFLVSFYNNEISEKSEIFDDQFSVERPDGSNFTLKIRSTKLEDSAMYFCASRGQGNYGYTFGSGTRLTVV.

J is TRBJ2-3 and V is TRBV2, with 7 bases aligning to TRBD2. Germline values: CDR1 SNHLY, CDR2 FYNNEI. J was trimmed by 1 base and V by 4 bases; bases with no gene match: 2. There are 14 residues in the CDR3. The CDR3 region has the DNA TGTGCCAGCAGTGGTGGGGGGGGCACAGATACGCAGTATTTT. This translates into CASSGGGGTDTQYF.

This chain uses TRBV5-1 with TRBJ2-7; D unclear. CDR1 is SGHRS, CDR2 YFSETQ, per germline. V was cut by 0 bases and J by 2 bases, with 9 bases left in between. This CDR3 is built from 14 residues. Here the CDR3 DNA reads TGCGCCAGCAGCTTGGTACCCATACCCTACGAGCAGTACTTC. Translation: CASSLVPIPYEQYF.

V gene TRBV2 combines with J gene TRBJ1-2; tentatively, D is TRBD1 (5 bases). CDR1 SNHLY and CDR2 FYNNEI come from the germline V gene. CDR3 size: 15 residues. Deletions cut 5 bases from V and 2 bases from J, with 15 bases between. The CDR3 DNA sequence: TGTGCCAGCAGTCCAAGCGGGGGGGGGAACTATGGCTACACCTTC. Amino acids: CASSPSGGGNYGYTF.

This clone was counted a single time. This chain joins TRBV15 and TRBJ2-1, with 8 nucleotides matching TRBD1. The germline V gene has CDR1 LNHNV and CDR2 YYDKDF (reference sequence). This CDR3 spans 15 amino acids. V trimming: 4 bases; J trimming: 4 bases; junction bases outside the gene matches: 6. CDR3 nucleotides: TGTGCCACCAGCACTGACAGGGGAACTTACAATGAGCAGTTCTTC. Amino acid sequence: CATSTDRGTYNEQFF.

The J gene is TRBJ2-1, the V gene TRBV11-1; possibly TRBD1 for D (5 bases). The CDR3 covers 13 residues. Germline CDR1 and CDR2: SGHAT and FQDESV (reference sequence). Trimming shortened V by 5 bases and J by 10 bases, and 15 bases separated the two germline ends. The CDR3 loop reads CASSQNRFGEQFF. For the CDR3, the DNA is TGTGCCAGCAGCCAGAACAGGTTCGGGGAGCAGTTCTTC.

The chain links TRBV5-1 to TRBJ1-2; maybe TRBD1 (5 bases). Germline V gene lookup returns CDR1 SGHRS and CDR2 YFSETQ. The CDR3 spans 13 residues. V shed 6 bases and J shed 5 bases, with 14 bases lying between them. CDR3 nucleotides: TGCGCCAGCACCCCAGACAGTAGTTATGGCTACACCTTC. Translated, it gives CASTPDSSYGYTF. Full variable domain (rest looked up from reference TRBV5-1 and TRBJ1-2): KAGVTQTPRYLIKTRGQQVTLSCSPISGHRSVSWYQQTPGQGLQFLFEYFSETQRNKGNFPGRFSGRQFSNSRSEMNVSTLELGDSALYLCASTPDSSYGYTFGSGTRLTVV.

As to this clone: Different DNA sequences within this sample yield the same CDR3. This chain links TRBV5-4 with TRBJ2-3; D gene uncertain. V shed 4 bases and J shed 0 bases, with 3 bases lying between them. Looked up from germline, CDR1 is SGHNT and CDR2 is YYREEE (reference sequence). The CDR3 is 12 amino acids. The CDR3 loop is CASSPSTDTQYF. CDR3 nucleotide sequence: TGTGCCAGCAGCCCGAGCACAGATACGCAGTATTTT.